This T cell receptor (beta chain) was identified in a study of human T cells and chemical hapten exposure. Study overall: Predominantly women, the patients had alopecia areata, totalis or universalis.

Germline-derived CDR1 and CDR2 are SEHNR and FQNEAQ (reference sequence). V shed 2 bases and J shed 8 bases, with 7 bases lying between them. The CDR3 is 12 residues long. Time point specified: pre-sensitization, week 0. Treatment meaning: therapeutic diphenylcyclopropenone sensitization with weekly scalp DPC. Using its own MiXCR run on the RACE reads, TCRdb lists one record per CDR3 protein. The sample contains about 260,000 distinct CDR3 sequences, 8.6% of which appear only once. This clonotype occurred a few times. Specimen: whole blood, collected in connection with sensitization to the hapten diphenylcyclopropenone (DPC). This clonotype originated in a woman in her thirties or forties with alopecia areata. Some clones in this sample may be carry-over from other donors' samples. The chain links TRBV7-9 to TRBJ2-1, with D uncertain. This CDR3 reads CASSLQVDEQFF. CDR3 bases: TGTGCCAGCAGCTTACAGGTCGATGAGCAGTTCTTC.